This TCR beta chain is drawn from a study of OX40 agonist ivuxolimab in advanced cancers. A note on the overall study: Ivuxolimab was an agonistic, fully human IgG2 monoclonal antibody directed against OX40 (CD134), a costimulatory receptor. A male proportion of 70% to 90% and a mean age of 60 years, ranging from 23 to 79, were recorded for the dose-escalation cohort. Intravenous ivuxolimab was administered to patients every 2 weeks at six dose levels: 0.01, 0.1, 0.3, 1.5, 3 and 10 mg/kg. Partial responses were achieved by three dose-escalation patients, of whom one had hepatocellular carcinoma and two had cutaneous melanoma. Of the approximately 54 dose-escalation patients, hepatocellular carcinoma was present in about 20, melanoma in approximately 15, renal cell carcinoma in 9 and head and neck cancer in 9. The purpose of peripheral TCRbeta sequencing was to test whether ivuxolimab changed TCR sequence diversity and led to clonal T-cell expansion. Prior anti-PD-1, anti-PD-L1 or anti-CTLA-4 therapy was permitted, and approximately 42% of dose-escalation patients had received checkpoint inhibitors. The monotherapy dose-escalation portion (N ≈ 56 patients) of the phase I ivuxolimab trial is reported in the paper. Points the paper makes about the study in general: In the 0.1-3.0 mg/kg groups, partial responders had among the lowest normalized peripheral clonal expansion, particularly in CD8+ T cells. At doses of 0.1 to 3.0 mg/kg, clonal expansion of both CD4+ and CD8+ blood T cells was observed from baseline to week 6. After ivuxolimab, more expanded clones were found on average in CD8+ T cells than in CD4+ T cells. The antigen specificity of the peripheral T cells that underwent clonal expansion was not determined. Low levels of normalized T-cell clonal expansion were also seen in some nonresponding patients.

Worth noting for this clone: The antigen it binds to is not known. Qualities for individual bases were not recorded, and no much larger clone is one base off.

The trial excluded patients who had a history of autoimmune disease or were on systemic immunosuppression. In every dose cohort, peripheral blood was drawn for TCR sequencing at baseline, cycle 4 day 1, and cycle 7 day 1. Samples came from an open-label, multicenter, first-in-human phase I dose-escalation trial of ivuxolimab. The trial enrolled adults with locally advanced or metastatic head and neck squamous cell, hepatocellular, melanoma or renal cell carcinoma. Before TCR sequencing, CD4+ T cells and CD8+ T cells were sorted from peripheral blood as separate populations. Genomic DNA was isolated from the sorted cells so that the TCRbeta CDR3 region could be sequenced. The immunoSEQ Assay was used for sequencing of TCRbeta CDR3 regions. TCRdb obtained this table from immuneACCESS and retained in-frame rearrangements with V and J assigned. These tables miss some clones; where compared with another copy, unresolved V genes account for less than half of the shortfall, and the remainder is unexplained. The sample table records tens of thousands of clones; roughly 87% of these occur just once. The ten largest make up about 1% of the sample.

CDR1 and CDR2 were assigned from the germline V gene as SGHDT and YYEEEE. The germline V and J ends show losses of 3 bases and 4 bases respectively, and no gene match explains 14 bases of the junction. The cysteine opens and the phenylalanine closes a CDR3 of 18 amino acids. Just the 54-base CDR3 DNA is kept, in frame starting at base 1. The sequence derives from an adult with an advanced solid tumor such as melanoma, head and neck, liver or kidney cancer. The sequence joins TRBV5-6 to TRBJ1-5; TRBD1 fits 9 bases in the junction. The sample in question was CD4+ or CD8+ T cells sorted from blood, obtained in a trial of the OX40 agonist ivuxolimab. The CDR3 corresponds to CASSSLTGTGNPNQPQHF. The sequence in DNA is TGTGCCAGCAGCTCGTTAACCGGGACAGGGAACCCTAATCAGCCCCAGCATTTT. Outside the CDR3, residues come from the reference TRBV5-6 and TRBJ1-5 proteins, so the full variable domain is: DAGVTQSPTHLIKTRGQQVTLRCSPKSGHDTVSWYQQALGQGPQFIFQYYEEEERQRGNFPDRFSGHQFPNYSSELNVNALLLGDSALYLCASSSLTGTGNPNQPQHFGDGTRLSIL.